The present T cell receptor beta chain was sequenced within a study of T cell responses to AZD1222 COVID-19 vaccine. Overall study results and limits: Reportedly, nearly half the spike-specific TCRs target unmutated variant regions. Following two doses of AZD1222, Spike-specific TCR breadth and depth rose. Baseline antibody screening turned up just a handful of seropositive AZD1222 recipients.

Germline trimming cut 4 bases from V and 6 bases from J; bases unmatched to any gene: 11. This CDR3 is built from 15 residues. CDR1 and CDR2 (germline): SGHDT, YYEEEE. This table comes from immunoSEQ multiplex PCR, and its TCRdb copy is limited to in-frame clones, with some not included. The sample lists 150,000 to 170,000 clones, 86% occurring once. On this clone: Its antigen is currently unknown.

Sequenced here: peripheral blood, sampled on day 0 of MenACWY control vaccination. This sequence originates from an adult in good health. This chain links TRBV5-6 with TRBJ2-7; 9 nucleotides agree with TRBD1. The CDR3 nucleotides are TGTGCCAGCAGCCTGGGGACAGGGTGGGCAGCCGAGCAGTACTTC. Translated: CASSLGTGWAAEQYF.